This T cell receptor beta chain was profiled in a study of blood T cell repertoires in COVID-19. Study as a whole: Samples taken during acute and convalescent COVID-19 were collected in the United States, Italy and Spain. PBMCs, B-cell-depleted T cells, or T cells provided the cDNA or gDNA that made up the material.

This CDR3 has 15 amino acids. Germline values: CDR1 SGHAT, CDR2 FQNNGV. Trimming at V came to 5 bases and at J to 1 base, leaving 4 bases not matched to a gene. Original processing notes: Researchers report that nucleated cell counts were estimated from reference gene primer amplification. TCRdb's copy holds only in-frame clones and misses some; the assay was immunoSEQ multiplex PCR. That table gives V, J and clone size, and the DNA gave D and trimming. This sample has roughly 290,000 clones, with around 85% found just once. Assignments of participants to cohorts depended upon their own reported clinical history.

The TCR sequence derives from a man aged 25-40 years who had recovered from COVID-19. This chain links TRBV11-2 with TRBJ1-1, with TRBD1 matching over 10 bases. Sequencing used PBMCs or T cells enriched from blood (not recorded which). The CDR3 sequence is CASSTRQGANTEAFF. DNA of the CDR3: TGTGCCAGCAGCACACGACAGGGGGCGAACACTGAAGCTTTCTTT.